The following is a TCR beta chain sequence with its context. Its antigen target is currently unknown. No quality values exist for individual bases; no much larger clone is one base distant. The germline V gene supplies CDR1 SGDLS and CDR2 YYNGEE. The CDR3 contains 13 residues, cysteine and phenylalanine counted. Of all the DNA, just the CDR3 is kept, 39 bases in frame from base 1. V is shortened by 3 bases, J by 3 bases, and the region joining them spans 9 bases. These data originate in a study of CD8+CD57+ T cells in acquired aplastic anemia (dated 2018 in TCRdb). About the investigation overall: Extracted DNA from sorted CD4+ and CD8+ cells averaged approximately 3 ug, ranging from roughly 0.19 to 27.4 ug. For healthy donor samples, the average read count was about 10 million for CD4+ cells and 11.0 million for CD8+ cells.

Genomic DNA served as template for TCR beta VDJ combination and CDR3 sequence profiling. TCR repertoire sequencing was run on an Illumina HiSeq 2000. The source study handled its data this way. Repertoires were assessed using TRBV/TRBJ rearrangement plots, CDR3 size and DJ length profiles, and Simpson's diversity index. The most abundant DNA sequence in the deep sequencing data was defined as the immunodominant clone. CDR3 amino acid sequences were screened for sharing across subjects and compared with published repertoires and the VDJdb database. TCRdb reprocessing: public reads trimmed at Q25 with fastp, clones called with MiXCR, in-frame beta chains kept. Rows matching on CDR3 protein sequence are summarized as one entry with the most common DNA and genes. These V and J calls derive from TCRdb rather than the authors' analysis. The sample contains 150,000 to 200,000 distinct CDR3 sequences, 50% to 75% of them found a single time. The ten most abundant clones make up about 41% of the sample.

In the study, sorted CD4+ and CD8+ blood T cells from patients with severe aplastic anemia and from healthy subjects underwent deep sequencing of TCR repertoires. Ficoll-Paque density gradient centrifugation was used to isolate peripheral blood mononuclear cells. Before DNA extraction, CD4+ and CD8+ T cells were sorted by FACS or by magnetic beads. General study outcomes and caveats: Some 31 CD8+ CDR3 sequences were shared between patients and controls but appeared highly expressed in patients and within their immunodominant clones. CD8+ Simpson's diversity did not differ significantly between patients and healthy controls (P=0.060).

Sequences were obtained from sorted CD4+, CD8+, or CD8+CD57+ T cells (not recorded which) from PBMCs. This receptor chain uses TRBV9 and TRBJ2-5; no D gene is confidently identified. This receptor was obtained from a human donor in good health. The sequenced DNA: TGTGCCAGCAGCGGACTCGGAGAAGAGACCCAGTACTTC. This sequence encodes CASSGLGEETQYF.